This T cell receptor (beta chain) was obtained from a study of beta chain features in type 1 diabetes. Markers CD45RO/CCR7/CD25/CD127/CD95/CD27 served to sort CD4+ naive, central memory, regulatory and stem cell-like memory cells. The ends were cut back, 6 bases at V and 3 bases at J, with 11 bases in the middle. The CDR3 has 13 residues. The V gene's germline CDR1 is SGHTA and CDR2 FQGNSA. This clone was observed a handful of times. Sequenced material consisted of expressed TCRB transcripts (all of the isolated RNA was reverse transcribed). Profiling relied on immunoSEQ multiplex PCR, and the TCRdb table lists in-frame clones only, not all of them. The table shows around 340,000 clones, with roughly 21% occurring only once.

The TCR sequence derives from a woman under 30 in good health. The sequenced sample consisted of naive CD4+ T cells from blood. This sequence joins TRBV7-2 and TRBJ2-5, with a weak D call TRBD2 (6 bases). CDR3 region: CASSYGGEETQYF. CDR3 DNA: TGTGCCAGCAGTTACGGCGGGGAAGAGACCCAGTACTTC.